The 15 T cell receptor beta chains below were found in one sample sequenced in a study of cytomegalovirus exposure and HLA in healthy donors. This PCR relied on a set of 60 Vbeta primers and 13 Jbeta primers. Sequencing was performed with immunoSEQ multiplex PCR; in TCRdb, only in-frame clones are kept and a portion is missing. Of 85,000 to 130,000 clones in the sample, about four fifths were seen once. The specimen was PBMCs. The receptors shown here come from a female donor in good health and CMV-seropositive.

This rearrangement joins TRBV6-6 to TRBJ2-2; D may be TRBD1 (6 bases). The CDR3 is made up of 15 amino acids. CDR1 is MNHNY and CDR2 is SVGAGI in the germline V gene (reference sequence). V lost 3 bases to trimming and J lost 2 bases, with 10 bases between them. This CDR3 is CASSYRQANTGELFF. CDR3 coding DNA: TGTGCCAGCAGTTATCGACAGGCAAACACCGGGGAGCTGTTTTTT.

This chain connects TRBV27 to TRBJ1-2, with D possibly being TRBD1 (5 bases). The CDR3 covers 13 residues. Per the germline V gene, CDR1 is MNHEY and CDR2 is SMNVEV (reference sequence). Trimming shortened V by 3 bases and J by 1 base, and 6 bases separated the two germline ends. The CDR3 spells CASSFGGNYGYTF. CDR3 DNA sequence: TGTGCCAGCAGTTTCGGGGGTAACTATGGCTACACCTTC.

The genes are TRBV19 and TRBJ2-1, with 8 bases identical to TRBD1. CDR1 and CDR2 (germline): LNHDA, SQIVND (reference sequence). V lost 6 bases to trimming and J lost 6 bases; unmatched junction nucleotides: 7. The CDR3 extends over 14 amino acids. The CDR3 nucleotides are TGTGCCAGTAGCCGGACAGGGATCAGCAATGAGCAGTTCTTC. This codes for CASSRTGISNEQFF.

This clone was seen a handful of times. The chain links TRBV5-6 to TRBJ2-7; TRBD1 matches at 11 bases. Per the germline V gene, CDR1 is SGHDT and CDR2 is YYEEEE. The CDR3 is 15 amino acids. V lost 2 bases and J lost 3; bases outside the gene matches: 4. CDR3 sequence (DNA): TGTGCCAGCAGCTTCCCCGGGACAGGGGGCTACGAGCAGTACTTC. This encodes CASSFPGTGGYEQYF.

This sequence joins TRBV7-2 and TRBJ2-7, with 9 nucleotides matching TRBD1. From germline, CDR1 is SGHTA and CDR2 FQGNSA. V shed 3 bases and J 2 bases; nucleotides not matched to a gene: 2. The CDR3 extends over 14 amino acids. The CDR3 protein is CASSFRDRAYEQYF. DNA for the CDR3: TGTGCCAGCAGCTTCCGGGACAGGGCCTACGAGCAGTACTTC. Looking up the rest from reference TRBV7-2 and TRBJ2-7 gives the full variable domain: GAGVSQSPSNKVTEKGKDVELRCDPISGHTALYWYRQSLGQGLEFLIYFQGNSAPDKSGLPSDRFSAERTGGSVSTLTIQRTQQEDSAVYLCASSFRDRAYEQYFGPGTRLTVT.

The rearrangement joins TRBV19 to TRBJ2-1; D remains unclear. V gave up 6 bases and J gave up 4 bases, with 4 bases separating them. This CDR3 has 11 residues. Germline V gene lookup returns CDR1 LNHDA and CDR2 SQIVND (reference sequence). The CDR3 sequence is CASREYNEQFF. The CDR3 DNA follows: TGTGCCAGTAGGGAGTACAATGAGCAGTTCTTC.

The V and J genes are TRBV5-1 and TRBJ2-1, with TRBD1 identical over 10 bases. There are 15 residues in the CDR3. From germline, CDR1 is SGHRS and CDR2 YFSETQ. The V segment lost 6 bases and the J segment 7 bases; nucleotides outside the gene matches: 10. The chain's CDR3 is CASTESRDRGNEQFF. CDR3 bases: TGCGCCAGCACCGAGAGCCGGGACAGGGGTAATGAGCAGTTCTTC.

V gene TRBV27 combines with J gene TRBJ2-7; tentatively, D is TRBD1 (5 bases). This CDR3 has 19 amino acids. Germline values: CDR1 MNHEY, CDR2 SMNVEV (reference sequence). Between the trimmed V and J ends, which lost 3 bases and 4 bases, there was a span of 28 bases. The DNA for the CDR3 is TGTGCCAGCAGTTTCGCAGGGTTGTCGCCCCTCGTCAACCAATACGAGCAGTACTTC. Translated, it gives CASSFAGLSPLVNQYEQYF.

About this clone itself: A junction boundary mismatches the germline segment, possibly from a read error. The V gene is TRBV19, the J gene TRBJ2-4; tentative D call: TRBD1 (5 bases). Germline V gene lookup returns CDR1 LNHDA and CDR2 SQIVND (reference sequence). The length of the CDR3 is 16 residues. Here the CDR3 DNA reads TGTGCCAGTAGTATCCCAGGGCTGTGGGCCAAAAACAGTCAGTACTTC. This encodes CASSIPGLWAKNSQYF.

The count of this clone is one. The V call is TRBV7-2, the J call TRBJ2-5; TRBD2 matches 9 bases. This CDR3 is 15 amino acids long. CDR1 is SGHTA, CDR2 FQGNSA, per germline. V lost 5 bases to trimming and J lost 2 bases; unmatched junction nucleotides: 6. In DNA form, the CDR3 reads TGTGCCAGCAGCCTAGGACTAGCGAGACAAGAGACCCAGTACTTC. Its protein is CASSLGLARQETQYF.

This chain connects TRBV14 to TRBJ2-7; TRBD2 might be the D (5 bases). Germline CDR1 is SGHDN and CDR2 is FVKESK. Trimming took off 1 base at V and 1 base at J, with 11 bases between the two ends. There are 15 residues in the CDR3. DNA for the CDR3: TGTGCCAGCAGCCAAGTGGGGAGCAGTTCCTACGAGCAGTACTTC. This codes for CASSQVGSSSYEQYF.

The rearrangement joins TRBV27 to TRBJ2-7; D ambiguous. Trimming cost V 7 bases and J 2 bases, with 12 bases left between them. From germline, CDR1 is MNHEY and CDR2 SMNVEV (reference sequence). This CDR3 spans 13 amino acids. The CDR3 region has the DNA TGTGCCAGCAAAGATGCTAGTACCTACGAGCAGTACTTC. This translates into CASKDASTYEQYF.

This chain connects TRBV5-5 to TRBJ2-5, with TRBD2 matching over 7 bases. V lost 4 bases and J lost 3; bases outside the gene matches: 3. The CDR3 spans 13 residues. Per the germline V gene, CDR1 is SGHKS and CDR2 is YYEKEE (reference sequence). Written as DNA, the CDR3 is TGTGCCAGCAGCAGACTAGCTGAAGAGACCCAGTACTTC. Protein: CASSRLAEETQYF.

The CDR3 DNA reads TGCGCCAGCAGCTTAGCAGCTTCACAGGGGGTTACTGAAGCTTTCTTT. Translation: CASSLAASQGVTEAFF. The chain combines TRBV5-1 with TRBJ1-1; 8 bases line up with TRBD1. There are 16 residues in the CDR3. V shed 2 bases, J shed 5 bases, and the junction held 11 bases outside the gene matches. Germline loops: CDR1 SGHRS, CDR2 YFSETQ.

The J gene is TRBJ1-1, the V gene TRBV9; D perhaps matches TRBD1 (5 bases). The CDR3 extends over 14 amino acids. Trimming removed 0 bases at V and 1 base at J, with 7 bases between. In germline, CDR1 is SGDLS, CDR2 YYNGEE. The CDR3 reads CASSVGGQNTEAFF. The CDR3 region has the DNA TGTGCCAGCAGCGTAGGTGGACAGAACACTGAAGCTTTCTTT. Using reference TRBV9 and TRBJ1-1 for the parts outside the CDR3, the full variable domain is DSGVTQTPKHLITATGQRVTLRCSPRSGDLSVYWYQQSLDQGLQFLIQYYNGEERAKGNILERFSAQQFPDLHSELNLSSLELGDSALYFCASSVGGQNTEAFFGQGTRLTVV.